This T cell receptor (beta chain) was recorded in a study of PD-1 blockade in classical Hodgkin lymphoma. In the study overall: Patients were treated with nivolumab at 3 mg/kg, and this was given intravenously every 2 weeks. Study-level points and caveats: Complete responders' diversity at baseline resembled that of newly diagnosed patients. Significant TCR diversity gains by C4D1 occurred in CD4+ but not CD8+ cells.

Every patient experienced relapse after autologous stem cell transplantation, and brentuximab vedotin exposure varied. Purification of CD4+ T cells from thawed PBMCs was performed via magnetic negative selection. The assay was immunoSEQ multiplex PCR, and TCRdb's table has in-frame clones only and misses some. The sample lists 16,000 or so clones, 70% to 90% occurring once. This CDR3 spans 17 amino acids. Germline CDR1 MNHEY, CDR2 SMNVEV (reference sequence). J gave up 2 bases and V 3 bases, and 11 bases lay outside the gene matches. A word on this clone: Its antigen is unknown.

This TCR derives from a human donor with classical Hodgkin lymphoma. The starting material was CD4+ T cells from blood, obtained at baseline. The rearrangement uses TRBV27 and TRBJ2-7; 9 nucleotides line up with TRBD1. The CDR3 DNA follows: TGTGCCAGCAGTTTCCTCGGGGGACAGGGAAAGGCCTACGAGCAGTACTTC. The encoded protein is CASSFLGGQGKAYEQYF.